This T cell receptor (beta chain) was documented in a study of long-term antiretroviral therapy in people with HIV. Study summary: There is a gap of about a decade between the earliest samples and the later 2015 immediate-ART recommendation.

To note about this clone: Its antigen remains unknown.

Between the trimmed V and J ends, which lost 4 bases and 6 bases, there was a span of 13 bases. In germline, CDR1 is MNHNY, CDR2 SVGAGI (reference sequence). CDR3 length: 15 amino acids. Investigators performed immunoSEQ version v3.0 at survey level. Sequencing was performed with immunoSEQ multiplex PCR; in TCRdb, only in-frame clones are kept and a portion is missing. Counted here are fewer than 30,000 clones, 95% occurring once; the ten biggest clones make up over 7%. General study results and limits: In the period from the mid-2000s to the late 2010s, blood was collected, possibly under older ART regimens. An increase in diversity followed ART, yet levels stayed below transplant donor controls. On ART adherence, viral resistance or therapy changes, no data were available.

The material was unsorted PBMCs, obtained 5.3 years after starting antiretroviral therapy. This clonotype originated in a young man with HIV. The chain is built from TRBV6-6 and TRBJ1-6; a possible D gene is TRBD1 (6 bases). The DNA for the CDR3 is TGTGCCAGCAGTTTCATCAGGGGATCTAATTCACCCCTCCACTTT. Its translation: CASSFIRGSNSPLHF.